This T cell receptor (beta chain) emerged from a study of blood T cell repertoires in COVID-19. Background on the study: Italy, Spain and the United States were the sources of the convalescent and acute COVID-19 samples.

Sequenced by immunoSEQ multiplex PCR; TCRdb stores in-frame clones only, minus some. Of 90,000 to 110,000 clones in the sample, approximately 84% were seen once. Trimming took 6 bases from V and 7 from J; bases not matched to a gene: 9. Germline lookup yields CDR1 MNHEY and CDR2 SVGAGI. The CDR3 length is 14 residues. What was sequenced was peripheral blood. This chain links TRBV6-5 with TRBJ1-2; 9 bases fit TRBD1. The clonotype comes from a woman aged 45 to 65 with acute or convalescent COVID-19. CDR3 DNA: TGTGCCAGCAGGGAGGATTGGACAGGGGCTGGCTACACCTTC. This codes for CASREDWTGAGYTF.